What follows are 8 T cell receptor beta chains derived from one specimen sequenced in a study of blood T cells in healthy people across ages. Primed by a sample-barcoded 5' primer and a J-beta primer mix, a second PCR proceeded for about 6 to 11 cycles. TCRdb re-derived calls from the 5' RACE reads in MiXCR, one entry per CDR3 protein. Here the sample spans 700,000 or so distinct CDR3 sequences, 22% being singletons. The source material was blood. The receptor source for this set is a man between 65 and 79 years old in good health.

The chain combines TRBV6-5 with TRBJ1-3, with a tentative D call TRBD1 (5 bases). The CDR3 contains 15 residues. Looked up from germline, CDR1 is MNHEY and CDR2 is SVGAGI. Trimming stripped 6 bases from V and 1 base from J, with 13 bases between. The CDR3 loop reads CASRPPGFSGNTIYF. Written as DNA, the CDR3 is TGTGCCAGCAGACCCCCAGGGTTTTCTGGAAACACCATATATTTT.

The V and J genes are TRBV4-1 and TRBJ1-1; D might be TRBD1 (5 bases). Germline assignment: CDR1 MGHRA and CDR2 YSYEKL. The CDR3 loop spans 14 amino acids. The germline V and J ends were trimmed by 4 bases and 1 base, with 10 bases remaining between them. CDR3: CASSRDQGNTEAFF. CDR3 DNA: TGCGCCAGCAGCCGAGATCAGGGGAACACTGAAGCTTTCTTT.

The rearrangement uses TRBV7-6 and TRBJ2-3, with 10 bases that match TRBD2. This CDR3 comprises 15 residues. The V gene end was trimmed by 1 base and the J gene end by 8 bases; junction bases not matched to a gene: 6. Germline V lookup: CDR1 SGHVS, CDR2 FNYEAQ. CDR3 coding DNA: TGTGCCAGCAGCTTAGGTAGCGGGGGGACTGTTACGCAGTATTTT. Protein sequence: CASSLGSGGTVTQYF.

This clonotype was detected only a few times. This chain uses TRBV11-2 with TRBJ2-2, with no clear D. CDR1 is SGHAT and CDR2 is FQNNGV in the germline V gene. Trimming stripped 3 bases from V and 1 base from J, with 6 bases between. This CDR3 region has 14 residues. The CDR3 loop reads CASSLRRNTGELFF. CDR3 sequence (DNA): TGTGCCAGCAGCTTGAGGAGGAACACCGGGGAGCTGTTTTTT.

To note about this clonotype: The germline gene is not matched at one end of the junction; a read error may be the cause. The chain joins TRBV4-1 to TRBJ2-5, with 8 bases that match TRBD2. The J call is uncertain, as TRBJ2-1 better fits the DNA end. This CDR3 has 17 amino acids. The germline V gene encodes CDR1 MGHRA and CDR2 YSYEKL. CDR3 bases: TGCGCCGGCAGCCAAGAACGGCGGGGGGCCCCCTACAATGAGCAGTTCTTC. Encoded protein: CAGSQERRGAPYNEQFF.

The chain carries TRBV11-2 and TRBJ1-2, with 7 bases that match TRBD1. CDR1 is SGHAT and CDR2 is FQNNGV in the germline V gene. The CDR3 loop spans 15 amino acids. With 2 bases clipped from V and 4 bases from J, the junction kept 7 bases outside the gene matches. The CDR3: CASSLLPGGFYGYTF. DNA of the CDR3: TGTGCCAGCAGCTTACTTCCAGGGGGTTTCTATGGCTACACCTTC.

This clonotype showed up just a few times. CDR3 nucleotide sequence: TGTGCCAGCAGCCAAGGAAGCGGGGGAGTAAACGAGCAGTACTTC. Its translation is CASSQGSGGVNEQYF. The V gene is TRBV3-1, the J gene TRBJ2-7, with 8 bases identical to TRBD2. CDR1 and CDR2 from the germline V gene are LGHDT and YNNKEL (reference sequence). Trimming cost V 1 base and J 5 bases; bases outside gene matches: 7. The CDR3 is 15 residues long.

This clonotype occurred a few times. V gene TRBV3-1 combines with J gene TRBJ1-1; D is unresolved. This CDR3 has 13 amino acids. Germline loops: CDR1 LGHDT, CDR2 YNNKEL (reference sequence). The ends were cut back, 0 bases at V and 4 bases at J, with 6 bases in the middle. CDR3 loop: CASSQEPLTEAFF. The CDR3 DNA reads TGTGCCAGCAGCCAAGAACCTCTCACTGAAGCTTTCTTT.